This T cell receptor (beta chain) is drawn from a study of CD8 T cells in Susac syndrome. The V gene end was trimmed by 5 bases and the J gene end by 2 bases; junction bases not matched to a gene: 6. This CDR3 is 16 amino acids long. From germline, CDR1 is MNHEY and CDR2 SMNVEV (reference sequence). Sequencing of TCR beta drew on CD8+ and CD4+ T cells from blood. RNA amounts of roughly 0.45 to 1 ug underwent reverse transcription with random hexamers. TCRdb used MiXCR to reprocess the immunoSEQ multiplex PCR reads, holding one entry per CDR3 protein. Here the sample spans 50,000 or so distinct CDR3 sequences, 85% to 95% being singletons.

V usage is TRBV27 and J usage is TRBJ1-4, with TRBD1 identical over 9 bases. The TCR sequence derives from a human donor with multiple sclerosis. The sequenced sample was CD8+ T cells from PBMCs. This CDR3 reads CASSQDRGGTNEKLFF. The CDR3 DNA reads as TGTGCCAGCAGTCAGGACAGGGGCGGGACTAATGAAAAACTGTTTTTT.